This T cell receptor beta chain derives from a study of blood T cells in healthy people across ages. Study-wide findings and caveats: Strong correlation was found linking TCR beta diversity to naive T cell percentage. Significant beta diversity loss was already apparent by age approximately 38, declining roughly linearly. PBMCs that were unsorted prevented a conclusive naive versus antigen-experienced comparison.

Using a J-beta primer mix together with a sample-barcoded 5' primer, a second PCR was run for about 6 to 11 cycles. TCRdb re-analysed the 5' RACE reads in MiXCR, keeping a single row per CDR3 protein. The profile shows just over 1 million distinct CDR3 sequences, 40% to 45% of them singletons. This clonotype occurred a few times. The antigen is undetermined. The V gene's germline CDR1 is SGHRS and CDR2 YFSETQ. V shed 4 bases, J shed 7 bases, and the junction held 14 bases outside the gene matches. This CDR3 region has 16 residues. Every sample had a minimum of 6.5 million PBMCs isolated. This TCR was sampled from a woman in her sixties or seventies in good health. The sequenced sample was blood. The rearrangement uses TRBV5-1 and TRBJ2-1, with 7 bases fitting TRBD2. This CDR3 is CASSHLAGVSPNEQFF. In nucleotides, the CDR3 is TGCGCCAGCAGCCACCTCGCGGGAGTTTCTCCAAATGAGCAGTTCTTC.